This T cell receptor beta chain appears in the sequencing data of a study of human T cells and chemical hapten exposure. Time point reported: patch test 2, 6 weeks after DPC sensitization. Treatment indicated: therapeutic diphenylcyclopropenone sensitization with weekly scalp DPC. V was clipped by 6 bases and J by 5 bases; unmatched bases: 9. Germline V gene lookup returns CDR1 SGHVS and CDR2 FQNEAQ. The CDR3 covers 15 residues. In TCRdb, the RACE reads were re-called with MiXCR into one record per CDR3 protein. The sample holds about 350,000 distinct CDR3 sequences; about 6% are singletons and the top ten take over 5.5%.

V gene TRBV7-8 combines with J gene TRBJ1-5, with 8 bases lining up with TRBD1. The clonotype originates from a woman between 18 and 30 years old with alopecia areata. Some clones in this sample may be carry-over from other donors' samples. The sample here was whole blood, taken in connection with sensitization to the hapten diphenylcyclopropenone (DPC). CDR3 sequence reads: CASRFGQGKDQPQHF. As DNA, the CDR3 is TGTGCCAGCAGGTTTGGACAGGGTAAAGATCAGCCCCAGCATTTT.